The 3 T cell receptor beta chains below all came from one sample that was sequenced in a study of cytomegalovirus exposure and HLA in healthy donors. Amplification used 60 Vbeta primers and 13 Jbeta primers. TCRdb's table, derived via immunoSEQ multiplex PCR, lists solely in-frame clones and lacks some. This table has about 190,000 clones, approximately 80% appearing once. Source material: PBMCs. The receptor source for this set is a young woman in good health and CMV-seropositive.

The chain carries TRBV30 and TRBJ1-3; D is unresolved. Germline V gene lookup returns CDR1 GTSNPN and CDR2 SVGIG (reference sequence). V was trimmed by 6 bases and J by 0 bases, leaving 6 bases between them. This CDR3 contains 12 residues. As DNA, the CDR3 is TGTGCCTGCAAAAACTCTGGAAACACCATATATTTT. Its translation is CACKNSGNTIYF.

The chain recombines TRBV6-1 with TRBJ2-7; D may be TRBD2 (6 bases). This CDR3 contains 12 residues. Trimming cost V 6 bases and J 2 bases, with 8 bases left between them. Per germline, CDR1 MNHNS and CDR2 SASEGT. The CDR3 region is CASRRGTYEQYF. DNA for the CDR3: TGTGCCAGCAGACGGGGGACCTACGAGCAGTACTTC.

This clone was detected only once. The chain couples TRBV5-1 to TRBJ2-3, with 7 bases aligning to TRBD1. Germline CDR1 SGHRS, CDR2 YFSETQ. The V and J ends lost 0 bases and 2 bases, in that order; junction bases with no gene match: 3. The CDR3 extends over 15 amino acids. As DNA, the CDR3 is TGCGCCAGCAGCTTGGAGGGGGCGCCCACAGATACGCAGTATTTT. Its protein is CASSLEGAPTDTQYF.